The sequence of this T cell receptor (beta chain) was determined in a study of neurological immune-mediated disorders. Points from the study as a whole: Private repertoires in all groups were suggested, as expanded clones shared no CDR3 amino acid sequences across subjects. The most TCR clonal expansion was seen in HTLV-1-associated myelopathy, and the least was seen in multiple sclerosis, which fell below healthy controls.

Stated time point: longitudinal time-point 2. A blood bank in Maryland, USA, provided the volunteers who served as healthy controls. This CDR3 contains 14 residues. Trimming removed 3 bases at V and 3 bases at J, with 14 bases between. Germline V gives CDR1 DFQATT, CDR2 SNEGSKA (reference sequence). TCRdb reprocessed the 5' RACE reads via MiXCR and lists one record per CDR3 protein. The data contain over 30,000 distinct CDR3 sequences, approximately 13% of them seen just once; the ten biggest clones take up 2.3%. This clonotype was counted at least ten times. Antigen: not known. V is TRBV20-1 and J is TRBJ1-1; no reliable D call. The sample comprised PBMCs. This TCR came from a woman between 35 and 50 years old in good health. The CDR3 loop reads CSASVGGSDTEAFF. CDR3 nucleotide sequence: TGCAGTGCTAGCGTAGGAGGGAGTGACACTGAAGCTTTCTTT.